This T cell receptor beta chain came from a study of T cell responses to AZD1222 COVID-19 vaccine. Unmatched junction bases numbered 6, after V lost 5 bases and J lost 4 bases. Germline values: CDR1 KGHSH, CDR2 LQKENI. CDR3 length: 14 residues. Sequencing was performed with immunoSEQ multiplex PCR; in TCRdb, only in-frame clones are kept and a portion is missing. This table holds over 150,000 clones, roughly 87% found once. Source: peripheral blood, taken on day 0 of AZD1222 vaccination. The TCR originated in an adult in good health. The chain recombines TRBV18 with TRBJ2-5, with 8 bases aligning to TRBD2. This CDR3 reads CASSSGLAGETQYF. The CDR3 DNA follows: TGTGCCAGCTCAAGCGGACTAGCAGGAGAGACCCAGTACTTC.